These 18 T cell receptor beta chains were sequenced from one sample in a study of cytomegalovirus exposure and HLA in healthy donors. The PCR was carried out with 60 Vbeta primers and 13 Jbeta primers. Sequencing used immunoSEQ multiplex PCR; TCRdb keeps in-frame clones, though not all of them. The top ten clones hold under 2% of a sample with 83,000 or so clones, more than 80% of them seen once. Sequenced sample: PBMCs. Receptors were obtained from a woman aged 25 to 39 in good health and CMV-seronegative.

Only a few counts were recorded for this clone. The chain has TRBV30 and TRBJ1-5; D remains unclear. V was cut by 1 base and J by 6 bases, with 13 bases left in between. This CDR3 comprises 14 residues. Germline lookup yields CDR1 GTSNPN and CDR2 SVGIG (reference sequence). CDR3 sequence: CAWSAVLATQPQHF. CDR3 sequence (DNA): TGTGCCTGGAGTGCCGTATTGGCAACTCAGCCCCAGCATTTT.

A few counts support this clone. This chain connects TRBV30 to TRBJ2-7; D may be TRBD2 (6 bases). V was pared by 5 bases and J by 7 bases, with 18 bases between. This CDR3 comprises 13 residues. Per the germline V gene, CDR1 is GTSNPN and CDR2 is SVGIG (reference sequence). The CDR3 here is CAWLNGVAGEQYF. The CDR3 nucleotides read TGTGCCTGGCTTAACGGGGTTGCGGGAGAGCAGTACTTC.

The chain carries TRBV28 and TRBJ1-5; D is unresolved. Germline V gene sequence: CDR1 MDHEN, CDR2 SYDVKM. The CDR3 loop spans 13 amino acids. The CDR3 reads CTSGRDPDQPQHF. DNA of the CDR3: TGTACCTCGGGGAGGGATCCGGATCAGCCCCAGCATTTT.

V usage is TRBV11-2 and J usage is TRBJ2-7; D not resolved. Germline V gene sequence: CDR1 SGHAT, CDR2 FQNNGV. The CDR3 consists of 15 residues. V lost 1 base, J lost 4 bases, and 14 bases lay in between. The DNA for the CDR3 is TGTGCCAGCAGCTTAGGAGTAAGTCCTTTTTACGAGCAGTACTTC. As protein: CASSLGVSPFYEQYF.

V and J are TRBV10-3 and TRBJ2-3; TRBD2 agrees at 9 bases. Germline trimming cut 3 bases from V and 3 bases from J; bases unmatched to any gene: 7. Looked up from germline, CDR1 is ENHRY and CDR2 is SYGVKD. The CDR3 is 16 residues long. Written as DNA, the CDR3 is TGTGCCATCAGTGACCGATTAGCGGGAGCAACAGATACGCAGTATTTT. The encoded protein is CAISDRLAGATDTQYF.

V and J are TRBV28 and TRBJ1-2, with 7 bases fitting TRBD1. V trimming: 5 bases; J trimming: 7 bases; junction bases outside the gene matches: 7. This CDR3 spans 13 amino acids. The germline V gene encodes CDR1 MDHEN and CDR2 SYDVKM. The CDR3 region has the DNA TGTGCCAGCAGTCAAGGGGGCGCGGGTGGCTACACCTTC. Protein product: CASSQGGAGGYTF.

This clone came up a few times. The genes are TRBV4-3 and TRBJ1-1; tentatively, D is TRBD1 (5 bases). The CDR3 covers 15 residues. The V gene lost 1 base and the J gene lost 3 bases, with 12 bases spanning the gap. The germline CDR1 and CDR2 sequences are LGHNA and YSLEER. The CDR3: CASSQVGGEYTEAFF. CDR3 in DNA: TGCGCCAGCAGCCAAGTGGGGGGGGAGTACACTGAAGCTTTCTTT.

This chain uses TRBV19 with TRBJ1-2, with 7 bases identical to TRBD1. The germline CDR1 and CDR2 sequences are LNHDA and SQIVND (reference sequence). V dropped 3 bases and J dropped 5; count of bases not matched to a gene: 6. The CDR3 runs 14 residues. The chain's CDR3 is CASSIYRGQYGYTF. DNA of the CDR3: TGTGCCAGTAGTATCTACAGGGGCCAGTATGGCTACACCTTC. Drawing the rest from reference TRBV19 and TRBJ1-2, the complete variable domain is DGGITQSPKYLFRKEGQNVTLSCEQNLNHDAMYWYRQDPGQGLRLIYYSQIVNDFQKGDIAEGYSVSREKKESFPLTVTSAQKNPTAFYLCASSIYRGQYGYTFGSGTRLTVV.

This chain uses TRBV5-1 with TRBJ2-5, with 13 bases fitting TRBD2. Per germline, CDR1 SGHRS and CDR2 YFSETQ. The length of the CDR3 is 16 residues. V lost 4 bases to trimming and J lost 6 bases; unmatched junction nucleotides: 9. CDR3 nucleotide sequence: TGCGCCAGCAGCGGGGTACTAGCGGGAGGGCCGAAGACCCAGTACTTC. Translation: CASSGVLAGGPKTQYF. Full variable domain (rest looked up from reference TRBV5-1 and TRBJ2-5): KAGVTQTPRYLIKTRGQQVTLSCSPISGHRSVSWYQQTPGQGLQFLFEYFSETQRNKGNFPGRFSGRQFSNSRSEMNVSTLELGDSALYLCASSGVLAGGPKTQYFGPGTRLLVL.

The chain employs TRBV19 and TRBJ2-4, with D maybe TRBD2 (6 bases). V lost 3 bases and J lost 0, with 15 bases in between. Germline V lookup: CDR1 LNHDA, CDR2 SQIVND (reference sequence). This CDR3 spans 17 amino acids. CDR3 protein: CASSMGGPLLAKNIQYF. Written as DNA, the CDR3 is TGTGCCAGTAGTATGGGGGGACCGTTACTAGCCAAAAACATTCAGTACTTC.

The rearrangement uses TRBV6-1 and TRBJ2-7; 11 nucleotides line up with TRBD1. This CDR3 has 13 residues. With V trimmed by 5 bases and J by 8 bases, 5 bases remained unmatched. Germline assignment: CDR1 MNHNS and CDR2 SASEGT. The CDR3 DNA follows: TGTGCCAGCAGTCCGGGACAGGGGGAAAAGCAGTACTTC. Its translation is CASSPGQGEKQYF.

The CDR3 protein is CASSDQGAGNTIYF. CDR3 nucleotides: TGTGCCAGCAGTGACCAAGGAGCTGGAAACACCATATATTTT. The V gene is TRBV2, the J gene TRBJ1-3, with D unresolved. V lost 3 bases, J lost 2 bases, and 8 bases lay in between. The germline CDR1 and CDR2 sequences are SNHLY and FYNNEI. The CDR3 is made up of 14 amino acids.

V gene TRBV7-8 combines with J gene TRBJ1-2, with 7 bases identical to TRBD1. Germline assignment: CDR1 SGHVS and CDR2 FQNEAQ. The V and J ends lost 4 bases and 4 bases, in that order; junction bases with no gene match: 15. This CDR3 is 17 amino acids long. The CDR3 nucleotides read TGTGCCAGCAGCTCCCGAGGTGGCGGTTCAGGGGGCTATGGCTACACCTTC. It translates to CASSSRGGGSGGYGYTF.

The chain links TRBV19 to TRBJ2-2; a weak D match, TRBD1 (7 bases). Germline lookup yields CDR1 LNHDA and CDR2 SQIVND (reference sequence). V was clipped by 1 base and J by 6 bases, with 9 bases between them. The CDR3 loop spans 14 amino acids. The CDR3 sequence is CASSIGRGPGELFF. CDR3 sequence (DNA): TGTGCCAGTAGTATAGGGAGGGGGCCCGGGGAGCTGTTTTTT.

This chain joins TRBV29-1 and TRBJ2-3, with 10 bases matching TRBD2. The CDR3 length is 13 residues. Germline V lookup: CDR1 SQVTM, CDR2 ANQGSEA. V dropped 8 bases and J dropped 1; count of bases not matched to a gene: 3. In DNA, the CDR3 is TGCAGCAATCTAGCGGGAGGCACAGATACGCAGTATTTT. As protein: CSNLAGGTDTQYF.

The chain has TRBV5-1 and TRBJ1-2; TRBD1 matches at 7 bases. This CDR3 has 15 amino acids. V trimming: 0 bases; J trimming: 4 bases; junction bases outside the gene matches: 6. Germline V gene lookup returns CDR1 SGHRS and CDR2 YFSETQ. CDR3 nucleotide sequence: TGCGCCAGCAGCTTGGAAGGGGGCGCGGGCTATGGCTACACCTTC. Translated, it gives CASSLEGGAGYGYTF.

The rearrangement joins TRBV5-4 to TRBJ1-1, with TRBD1 matching over 7 bases. The CDR3 consists of 16 residues. Germline V lookup: CDR1 SGHNT, CDR2 YYREEE (reference sequence). Unmatched junction bases numbered 9, after V lost 0 bases and J lost 4 bases. CDR3 nucleotides: TGTGCCAGCAGCTTGGGACAGGGAATTCGAAGCACTGAAGCTTTCTTT. Translating it yields CASSLGQGIRSTEAFF.

V and J are TRBV27 and TRBJ1-2; 7 bases fit TRBD1. The V gene's germline CDR1 is MNHEY and CDR2 SMNVEV (reference sequence). Trimming took 2 bases from V and 5 from J; bases not matched to a gene: 5. The CDR3 length is 14 residues. CDR3 in DNA: TGTGCCAGCAGTTTAGACGCAGGGGGTTATGGCTACACCTTC. It codes for CASSLDAGGYGYTF.